Below, one TCR beta chain is given with its context. Its antigen is not known. The table came from immunoSEQ multiplex PCR; TCRdb's copy has only in-frame clones and leaves some out. The sample includes around 180,000 clones, 80% to 90% of them seen just once. V lost 5 bases and J lost 0; bases outside the gene matches: 6. Looked up from germline, CDR1 is MNHEY and CDR2 is SVGAGI. The CDR3 has 15 amino acids. The data were taken from a study of T cell responses to AZD1222 COVID-19 vaccine. Study at large: It was second doses at about 4 or about 12 weeks that were pooled.

Whole-study results and caveats: The peak T cell response came first, and repertoires were sampled only after it. Close to half of spike-specific TCRs reportedly recognize unmutated variant regions.

V usage is TRBV6-5 and J usage is TRBJ1-1; 7 nucleotides match TRBD1. The sequence was collected from an adult in good health. Sequencing was performed on peripheral blood, taken on day 0 of AZD1222 vaccination. CDR3 DNA: TGTGCCAGCAGTCCTCTGACAGGGATGAACACTGAAGCTTTCTTT. Its protein product is CASSPLTGMNTEAFF.